A selection of T cell receptor beta chains follows, all from one sample in a study of shared clonotypes between healthy human individuals. Some clones are missing from TCRdb's copy, which holds only in-frame ones; the method was immunoSEQ multiplex PCR. The table includes more than 1.2 million clones, approximately 98.5% detected once. Sequencing was done on a sample of naive CD4+ T cells sorted from blood. The source of these receptors is a man aged 25 to 40 in good health. The CDR3 runs from the conserved cysteine through the conserved F or W. A D gene is named only where the DNA matches it firmly. Some rows mark clone size as missing; the rest say once, few, many or name a class of expanded clone.

abundance | j_gene | d_gene | len | v_gene | CDR3nt | CDR3aa
NA | TRBJ2-7 | NA | 19 | TRBV10-1 | TGCGCCAGCAGCCGGAGCTCTAACCTTGCTAGGGGTAGCGTCTACGAGCAGTACTTC | CASSRSSNLARGSVYEQYF
NA | TRBJ2-2 | NA | 12 | TRBV7-3 | TGTGCCAGCAGCTACTACCGCGGGGAGCTGTTTTTT | CASSYYRGELFF
few | TRBJ2-3 | NA | 13 | TRBV6-4 | TGTGCCAGCAGTGACCCTTCCGCAGATACGCAGTATTTT | CASSDPSADTQYF
NA | TRBJ1-1 | NA | 13 | TRBV6-4 | TGTGCCAGCAGTGTGACGGCGAACACTGAAGCTTTCTTT | CASSVTANTEAFF
NA | TRBJ2-7 | TRBD2 | 13 | TRBV27 | TGTGCCAGCAGAATTAGCGGGAACTACGAGCAGTACTTC | CASRISGNYEQYF
NA | TRBJ1-3 | NA | 16 | TRBV7-2 | TGTGCCAGCAGCGCTAGGGGTTCGGTCTCTGGAAACACCATATATTTT | CASSARGSVSGNTIYF
NA | TRBJ2-3 | NA | 14 | TRBV15 | TGTGCCACCAGCAGAGATCGCGTGGCGGGAACGCAGTATTTT | CATSRDRVAGTQYF
NA | TRBJ2-7 | NA | 13 | TRBV7-8 | TGTGCCAGCAGCTTAAGTACCCCCGGGGAGCAGTACTTC | CASSLSTPGEQYF
NA | TRBJ2-5 | NA | 16 | TRBV7-2 | TGTGCCAGCAGCTTAGAAGGGCGCCTGCCAAGAGGGACCCAGTACTTC | CASSLEGRLPRGTQYF
NA | TRBJ2-1 | NA | 12 | TRBV7-2 | TGTGCCAGCAGCCGCGTCAGTGAAAAGCAGTTCTTC | CASSRVSEKQFF
once | TRBJ2-3 | TRBD2 | 19 | TRBV27 | TGTGCCAGCAGTTTAGGCGGACTAGCGGGAGGGTTATCCACAGATACGCAGTATTTT | CASSLGGLAGGLSTDTQYF
NA | TRBJ2-7 | NA | 13 | TRBV7-6 | TGTGCCAGCAGCTTACCCCTCTCCTACGAGCAGTACTTC | CASSLPLSYEQYF
few | TRBJ2-7 | NA | 15 | TRBV16 | TGTGCCAGCAGCCAAACTCCCCGCCTTTCCTACGAGCAGTACTTC | CASSQTPRLSYEQYF
once | TRBJ1-2 | TRBD1 | 15 | TRBV2 | TGTGCCAGCAGTGTCCCGACAGGGGGCCTCTATGGCTACACCTTC | CASSVPTGGLYGYTF
NA | TRBJ2-6 | NA | 16 | TRBV5-4 | TGTGCCAGCAGCTTTCCTCAGGGGTCTGGGGCCAACGTCCTGACTTTC | CASSFPQGSGANVLTF
NA | TRBJ1-3 | NA | 15 | TRBV7-9 | TGTGCCAGCAGCCCTGGGGCCCCCGATTTGAACACCATATATTTT | CASSPGAPDLNTIYF
NA | TRBJ2-1 | TRBD1 | 15 | TRBV15 | TGTGCCACCAGTAACCGGGACAGGGGGCTTATTGAGCAGTTCTTC | CATSNRDRGLIEQFF
once | TRBJ2-3 | NA | 16 | TRBV9 | TGTGCCAGCAGCCCGGAACGTGGGGGGGGACAGTATACGCAGTATTTT | CASSPERGGGQYTQYF
NA | TRBJ1-1 | TRBD1 | 14 | TRBV6-4 | TGTGCCAGCAGAGGGGGGACAGGTAACACTGAAGCTTTCTTT | CASRGGTGNTEAFF
NA | TRBJ2-1 | TRBD1 | 19 | TRBV7-9 | TGTGCCAGCAGCTTAACTCGGGCAGGGGGCTTGTTCTCCTACAATGAGCAGTTCTTC | CASSLTRAGGLFSYNEQFF
NA | TRBJ2-2 | TRBD1 | 15 | TRBV18 | TGTGCCAGCTCACTAAGGACAGGGGAAACCGGGGAGCTGTTTTTT | CASSLRTGETGELFF
once | TRBJ2-7 | NA | 12 | TRBV6-1 | TGTGCCAGCAGTGAGGTGTGGGGTGAGCAGTACTTC | CASSEVWGEQYF
NA | TRBJ2-1 | NA | 17 | TRBV5-4 | TGTGCCAGCAGCGGGGACAGGGGTAGCGGGAGGTACAATGAGCAGTTCTTC | CASSGDRGSGRYNEQFF
NA | TRBJ2-2 | NA | 19 | TRBV7-9 | TGTGCCAGCAGCTCCCGAGGGGGAATGGGACTTAGTAGCACCGGGGAGCTGTTTTTT | CASSSRGGMGLSSTGELFF
NA | TRBJ2-7 | TRBD1 | 14 | TRBV5-1 | TGCGCCAGCAGCTCAACCGGACAGGGCTACGAGCAGTACTTC | CASSSTGQGYEQYF
NA | TRBJ2-7 | TRBD1 | 15 | TRBV27 | TGTGCCAGCAGTATGGAGGGGACAGGGAGCTACGAGCAGTACTTC | CASSMEGTGSYEQYF
NA | TRBJ1-2 | NA | 15 | TRBV30 | TGTGCCTGGAGTGTACAGGGAGGTCTTGGCTATGGCTACACCTTC | CAWSVQGGLGYGYTF
NA | TRBJ2-7 | NA | 17 | TRBV7-8 | TGTGCCAGCAGCTTAGGGGCCCGGGGAGCGGCTACCTACGAGCAGTACTTC | CASSLGARGAATYEQYF
NA | TRBJ1-3 | NA | 16 | TRBV18 | TGTGCCAGCTCACCACATATAACGTCTCTCCTATACACCATATATTTT | CASSPHITSLLYTIYF
NA | TRBJ2-7 | TRBD1 | 14 | TRBV10-3 | TGTGCCATCAGTCCCGGGACAGAGACCTACGAGCAGTACTTC | CAISPGTETYEQYF
NA | TRBJ1-2 | NA | 14 | TRBV28 | TGTGCCAGCAGTTTTCCAACGGGGGTCTTTGGCTACACCTTC | CASSFPTGVFGYTF
NA | TRBJ1-1 | NA | 13 | TRBV10-1 | TGCGCCAGCAGTGAGTGGAGGAACACTGAAGCTTTCTTT | CASSEWRNTEAFF
NA | TRBJ2-6 | TRBD1 | 15 | TRBV11-2 | TGTGCCAGCAGCTTAACAGGGGCTGGGGCCAACGTCCTGACTTTC | CASSLTGAGANVLTF
NA | TRBJ2-3 | TRBD2 | 16 | TRBV6-6 | TGTGCCAGCAGTTACCTAAGCGGGACTAGCACAGATACGCAGTATTTT | CASSYLSGTSTDTQYF
NA | TRBJ2-1 | TRBD2 | 15 | TRBV7-9 | TGTGCCAGCAGCTGGGGACTAGCGGGAGCACATGAGCAGTTCTTC | CASSWGLAGAHEQFF
NA | TRBJ2-2 | TRBD2 | 19 | TRBV5-1 | TGCGCCAGCAGCTTTCTAGTAGCGGGAAGCGGGAGGTACACCGGGGAGCTGTTTTTT | CASSFLVAGSGRYTGELFF
NA | TRBJ1-1 | NA | 13 | TRBV7-2 | TGTGCCAGCAGCTTAGTGTCCTCAGTCGAAGCTTTCTTT | CASSLVSSVEAFF
NA | TRBJ2-7 | NA | 12 | TRBV18 | TGTGCCAGCTCACCTGAGCTCTACGAGCAGTACTTC | CASSPELYEQYF
NA | TRBJ2-3 | TRBD2 | 15 | TRBV5-1 | TGCGCCAGCAGCTCCCATAGCGGGATATCAGATACGCAGTATTTT | CASSSHSGISDTQYF
once | TRBJ1-3 | NA | 17 | TRBV11-2 | TGTGCCAGCAGCCTTGGGGACCGGCGGATGGTTGGAAACACCATATATTTT | CASSLGDRRMVGNTIYF
NA | TRBJ2-7 | NA | 15 | TRBV28 | TGTGCCAGCAGCCCCGGCGGGGTCCCCACGCGCGAGCAGTACTTC | CASSPGGVPTREQYF
NA | TRBJ1-5 | NA | 14 | TRBV6-6 | TGTGCCAGCCGGGTTGGAAGTAGCAATCAGCCCCAGCATTTT | CASRVGSSNQPQHF
once | TRBJ2-7 | NA | 18 | TRBV5-4 | TGTGCCAGCAGCCCGTCCGGTGGGTCACGACAACTAGCTCACGAGCAGTACTTC | CASSPSGGSRQLAHEQYF
NA | TRBJ2-7 | TRBD1 | 16 | TRBV5-1 | TGCGCCAGCAGCCTTGGAGCTTCGGACAGGACCTACGAGCAGTACTTC | CASSLGASDRTYEQYF
NA | TRBJ1-1 | NA | 18 | TRBV7-9 | TGTGCCAGCAGCCCAAGAGGGGGGCTGGGCGTCATGAACACTGAAGCTTTCTTT | CASSPRGGLGVMNTEAFF
NA | TRBJ2-1 | NA | 17 | TRBV27 | TGTGCCAGCAGTTCACCGACAGGGAGGTCTCCATACAATGAGCAGTTCTTC | CASSSPTGRSPYNEQFF
NA | TRBJ2-7 | TRBD2 | 14 | TRBV28 | TGTGCCAGCAGATCCCGGCGGGAGTACTACGAGCAGTACTTC | CASRSRREYYEQYF
NA | TRBJ2-1 | NA | 14 | TRBV11-2 | TGTGCCAGCAGCTTAGCGTCGGACCTCAATGAGCAGTTCTTC | CASSLASDLNEQFF
NA | TRBJ2-7 | NA | 13 | TRBV7-2 | TGTGCCAGCAGCTTCGGGAAGCGCTACGAGCAGTACTTC | CASSFGKRYEQYF
NA | TRBJ1-2 | NA | 15 | TRBV6-5 | TGTGCCAGCAAACCCCCCCCAAGTTCTAACTATGGCTACACCTTC | CASKPPPSSNYGYTF
NA | TRBJ2-2 | TRBD1 | 17 | TRBV19 | TGTGCCAGTAGTATAGCCGCCGGGACAGGGTTTACCGGGGAGCTGTTTTTT | CASSIAAGTGFTGELFF
NA | TRBJ2-3 | NA | 12 | TRBV11-1 | TGTGCCAGCACGGGATCGGGAGATACGCAGTATTTT | CASTGSGDTQYF
NA | TRBJ1-1 | NA | 15 | TRBV12-5 | TGTGCTAGTGGTCAGACAGGTCCTCAGAACACTGAAGCTTTCTTT | CASGQTGPQNTEAFF
NA | TRBJ2-7 | NA | 12 | TRBV28 | TGTGCCAGCAGTTTTGTGGGCTACGAGCAGTACTTC | CASSFVGYEQYF
NA | TRBJ2-1 | NA | 16 | TRBV5-4 | TGTGCCAGCAGCCAAAGGCCCGGGGGCTCCTACAATGAGCAGTTCTTC | CASSQRPGGSYNEQFF
NA | TRBJ2-2 | TRBD1 | 15 | TRBV2 | TGTGCCAGCAGTGCAGGGGGCTCCCTCTCCGGGGAGCTGTTTTTT | CASSAGGSLSGELFF
NA | TRBJ1-1 | TRBD1 | 16 | TRBV5-1 | TGCGCCAGCAGCTCCTTTACAGGGGCAAGTAACACTGAAGCTTTCTTT | CASSSFTGASNTEAFF